What follows are 8 T cell receptor beta chains derived from one specimen sequenced in a study of blood T cell repertoires in COVID-19. Produced via immunoSEQ multiplex PCR; TCRdb's table is partial and in-frame only. The table lists about 190,000 clones, 70% to 85% of them singletons. Sample: peripheral blood. Receptors were obtained from a man of 80 years or more with COVID-19, enrolled during active disease.

The chain employs TRBV18 and TRBJ1-2, with D unresolved. CDR1 is KGHSH, CDR2 LQKENI, per germline. Trimming shortened V by 3 bases and J by 4 bases, and 18 bases separated the two germline ends. This CDR3 has 16 residues. The CDR3 region is CASSPTSAQRGYGYTF. CDR3 nucleotides: TGTGCCAGCTCACCTACATCGGCCCAAAGAGGCTATGGCTACACCTTC.

The rearrangement uses TRBV11-1 and TRBJ2-2, with a tentative D call TRBD1 (5 bases). The germline gives CDR1 SGHAT, CDR2 FQDESV (reference sequence). This CDR3 contains 16 residues. Deletions cut 5 bases from V and 1 base from J, with 14 bases between. Here the CDR3 DNA reads TGTGCCAGCAGCCCCGCCAGTAGGGGGAACACCGGGGAGCTGTTTTTT. This translates into CASSPASRGNTGELFF.

This CDR3 is CASSTLGQGIVSEQFF. The CDR3, as DNA: TGTGCCAGTAGTACGCTCGGACAGGGTATAGTTTCGGAGCAGTTCTTC. V gene TRBV19 combines with J gene TRBJ2-1, with TRBD1 identical over 8 bases. V shed 4 bases and J 10 bases; nucleotides not matched to a gene: 15. Germline V gene data show CDR1 as LNHDA and CDR2 as SQIVND (reference sequence). This CDR3 spans 16 amino acids.

In its sample, this clone was seen a few times. This chain uses TRBV27 with TRBJ2-1; no reliable D call. Trimming pared 5 bases from V and 0 bases from J, leaving 14 bases between. The length of the CDR3 is 16 residues. Germline V gene sequence: CDR1 MNHEY, CDR2 SMNVEV (reference sequence). The CDR3 loop reads CASSTLQASSYNEQFF. CDR3 nucleotides: TGTGCCAGCAGTACCCTCCAAGCGAGCTCCTACAATGAGCAGTTCTTC.

The rearrangement links TRBV11-1 to TRBJ2-1, with 10 bases that match TRBD2. The J segment lost 6 bases and the V segment lost 7 bases, leaving 9 bases of the junction unmatched. CDR1 SGHAT and CDR2 FQDESV come from the germline V gene (reference sequence). This CDR3 is 15 amino acids long. The DNA for the CDR3 is TGTGCCAGCACTCCGGGGAGCGGGGGGGCCAATGAGCAGTTCTTC. Protein product: CASTPGSGGANEQFF.

The chain joins TRBV27 to TRBJ2-1, with D unclear. The CDR3 is made up of 14 amino acids. In germline, CDR1 is MNHEY, CDR2 SMNVEV (reference sequence). V was shortened by 2 bases and J by 8 bases, with 13 bases between the two germline ends. CDR3 amino acids: CASSLNGPQDEQFF. CDR3 bases: TGTGCCAGCAGTTTAAACGGCCCCCAGGATGAGCAGTTCTTC.

This rearrangement joins TRBV5-1 to TRBJ1-6; 9 positions match TRBD1. The CDR3 has 15 amino acids. J was trimmed by 9 bases and V by 4 bases; bases with no gene match: 8. Germline V lookup: CDR1 SGHRS, CDR2 YFSETQ. As DNA, the CDR3 is TGCGCCAGCAGCATTTCCGGGACAGGGCTTTCACCCCTCCACTTT. Protein sequence: CASSISGTGLSPLHF.

The gene calls are TRBV6-1 and TRBJ2-3; TRBD1 might be the D (6 bases). This CDR3 spans 14 amino acids. The germline gives CDR1 MNHNS, CDR2 SASEGT. V lost 2 bases to trimming and J lost 14 bases, with 20 bases between them. CDR3 sequence: CASSEKYEQGLRYF. The CDR3 nucleotides read TGTGCCAGCAGTGAAAAATATGAACAGGGTCTGAGGTATTTT.